The clone carrying this T cell receptor beta chain was counted a few times. Its specificity is not known. These data are taken from a study of blood T cells in healthy people across ages. Study results and caveats: The CMV status of each donor remained undetermined, and this could have confounded shifts in expanded clonotypes. Roughly linear declines in TCR beta diversity per million T cells occurred with age.

Germline trimming cut 3 bases from V and 4 bases from J; bases unmatched to any gene: 5. The CDR3 loop spans 16 amino acids. Germline V gives CDR1 SGHTA, CDR2 FQGTGA. A sample-barcoded 5' primer and a J-beta primer mix were used in a second PCR of roughly 7 to 11 cycles. One entry per CDR3 protein, called by TCRdb with MiXCR from the 5' RACE reads. This table has more than 700,000 distinct CDR3 sequences, 35% to 60% appearing once. Samples each yielded at least 5 micrograms of total RNA. The sequencing input was blood. The chain couples TRBV7-3 to TRBJ2-1; 11 bases match TRBD2. The receptor's source is a man older than 75 in good health. CDR3 protein: CASSFDSGRGYNEQFF. The DNA for the CDR3 is TGTGCCAGCAGCTTCGATAGCGGGAGGGGTTACAATGAGCAGTTCTTC.